This TCR beta chain was identified during a study of T-cell reconstitution after alpha-beta-depleted transplantation in children. This clonotype showed up just a few times. The CDR3 has 15 amino acids. Germline values: CDR1 KGHSH, CDR2 LQKENI. The ends were cut back, 3 bases at V and 2 bases at J, with 13 bases in the middle. A library of TCRbeta sequences, prepared with unique molecular identifiers, was generated. TCRdb redid the calling of the PCR reads with MiXCR, one entry per CDR3 protein. The profile shows around 200,000 distinct CDR3 sequences, approximately 17% of them singletons. The rearrangement uses TRBV18 and TRBJ1-2; perhaps TRBD1 as D (6 bases). This material consisted of PBMCs, mostly from graft donor cells, taken 360 days after TCRalphabeta/CD19-depleted stem cell transplant. The TCR was taken from a male patient between 2 and 9 years old who had a stem cell transplant for acute lymphoblastic leukemia, so the T cells may come from the graft donor. CDR3 sequence: CASSPSRGTNYGYTF. CDR3 nucleotides: TGTGCCAGCTCACCCTCGAGGGGGACCAACTATGGCTACACCTTC.